These 30 T cell receptor beta chains came from one sample sequenced in a study of T cell changes during pregnancy in multiple sclerosis. Here immunoSEQ multiplex PCR was the method, and the copy in TCRdb shows in-frame clones only, minus some. The table lists about 85,000 clones, 91% of them singletons. Specimen: peripheral blood, collected in the first trimester of pregnancy. Every receptor here comes from a female donor with multiple sclerosis, enrolled in a pregnancy study.

The rearrangement joins TRBV7-2 to TRBJ2-1; 7 nucleotides line up with TRBD2. The junction had 11 bases not matched to a gene; V was cut back by 8 bases and J by 4 bases. The germline CDR1 and CDR2 sequences are SGHTA and FQGNSA. The CDR3 consists of 15 residues. CDR3 DNA sequence: TGTGCCAGCGGGCCCCCCGGCGGGGGTTACAATGAGCAGTTCTTC. Protein product: CASGPPGGGYNEQFF. Together with reference TRBV7-2 and TRBJ2-1, the CDR3 gives the full variable domain: GAGVSQSPSNKVTEKGKDVELRCDPISGHTALYWYRQSLGQGLEFLIYFQGNSAPDKSGLPSDRFSAERTGGSVSTLTIQRTQQEDSAVYLCASGPPGGGYNEQFFGPGTRLTVL.

The rearrangement joins TRBV2 to TRBJ1-5; D is undetermined. Trimming stripped 2 bases from V and 11 bases from J, with 13 bases between. Germline CDR1 reads SNHLY; CDR2 reads FYNNEI. The CDR3 runs 13 residues. CDR3 in amino acids: CASSESVLETQHF. CDR3 sequence (DNA): TGTGCCAGCAGTGAATCGGTATTAGAAACCCAGCATTTT. Full variable domain (outside the CDR3, taken from reference TRBV2 and TRBJ1-5): EPEVTQTPSHQVTQMGQEVILRCVPISNHLYFYWYRQILGQKVEFLVSFYNNEISEKSEIFDDQFSVERPDGSNFTLKIRSTKLEDSAMYFCASSESVLETQHFGDGTRLSIL.

This clone was recorded a few times. V is TRBV12-5 and J is TRBJ1-1; D is perhaps TRBD1 (6 bases). V lost 5 bases to trimming and J lost 4 bases, with 14 bases between them. CDR3 length: 14 residues. CDR1 is LGHNT and CDR2 is FRNRAP in the germline V gene. CDR3 DNA sequence: TGTGCTAGTGGTCGATCGTCCAGGGGCACTGAAGCTTTCTTT. This sequence encodes CASGRSSRGTEAFF.

The chain is built from TRBV28 and TRBJ2-5; possible D gene TRBD2, 5 bases. This CDR3 is 14 amino acids long. The V gene's germline CDR1 is MDHEN and CDR2 SYDVKM. Trimming cost V 3 bases and J 4 bases, with 12 bases left between them. Here the CDR3 DNA reads TGTGCCAGCAGTTTGCGAGGGCCAGGAGAGACCCAGTACTTC. This encodes CASSLRGPGETQYF.

The CDR3 DNA sequence: TGTGCCAGCCGGGTACAGGGTGGGGCTAATGAAAAACTGTTTTTT. Translated: CASRVQGGANEKLFF. The chain joins TRBV28 to TRBJ1-4; the D gene is possibly TRBD1 (6 bases). Germline V lookup: CDR1 MDHEN, CDR2 SYDVKM. The V end lost 8 bases, the J end lost 3 bases, and 16 bases lay between the germline ends. The CDR3 has 15 residues.

This chain joins TRBV5-6 and TRBJ1-1, with 7 bases identical to TRBD1. The CDR3 sequence is 14 residues long. J lost 0 bases, V lost 1 base, and 0 bases had no gene match. The germline gives CDR1 SGHDT, CDR2 YYEEEE. Written as DNA, the CDR3 is TGTGCCAGCAGCTTGCAGGGGGTGAACACTGAAGCTTTCTTT. Protein sequence: CASSLQGVNTEAFF.

The V call is TRBV30, the J call TRBJ1-2; a weak D match, TRBD1 (5 bases). Germline values: CDR1 GTSNPN, CDR2 SVGIG (reference sequence). Trimming took 1 base from V and 8 from J, leaving 8 bases between them. The CDR3 has 11 amino acids. The CDR3 DNA reads as TGTGCCTGGAGTGCGGGGGGGGGCTACACCTTC. As protein: CAWSAGGGYTF.

The V gene is TRBV18, the J gene TRBJ2-3; 14 nucleotides agree with TRBD2. Germline loops: CDR1 KGHSH, CDR2 LQKENI. V shed 6 bases and J 6 bases; nucleotides not matched to a gene: 20. The CDR3 is 20 amino acids. CDR3 sequence: CASSLHGLAGGALGRDTQYF. DNA of the CDR3: TGTGCCAGCTCTCTCCACGGACTAGCGGGAGGCGCCCTGGGCCGCGATACGCAGTATTTT.

The rearrangement uses TRBV12-5 and TRBJ2-1; TRBD1 aligns across 8 bases. Unmatched junction bases numbered 11, after V lost 3 bases and J lost 1 base. This CDR3 is built from 18 residues. Germline CDR1 LGHNT, CDR2 FRNRAP. CDR3 sequence: CASGLTGTGGLSYNEQFF. The CDR3 DNA follows: TGTGCTAGTGGTTTAACCGGGACAGGAGGGTTATCCTACAATGAGCAGTTCTTC.

The chain has TRBV5-8 and TRBJ2-3; D unresolved. This CDR3 is built from 12 residues. CDR1 and CDR2 (germline): SGHTS, YDEGEE. V was cut by 1 base and J by 4 bases, with 4 bases left in between. DNA for the CDR3: TGTGCCAGCAGCTTGCGGGCAGATACGCAGTATTTT. Protein sequence: CASSLRADTQYF.

The genes are TRBV2 and TRBJ2-7, with TRBD1 as a possible D gene (6 bases). This CDR3 contains 15 residues. The V end lost 1 base, the J end lost 3 bases, and 13 bases lay between the germline ends. Germline V gene data show CDR1 as SNHLY and CDR2 as FYNNEI. CDR3 residues: CASSEVAGTIYEQYF. The CDR3 DNA reads TGTGCCAGCAGTGAAGTTGCAGGGACAATCTACGAGCAGTACTTC.

The chain has TRBV5-5 and TRBJ2-1, with 10 bases lining up with TRBD2. J gave up 8 bases and V 1 base, and 6 bases lay outside the gene matches. Germline lookup yields CDR1 SGHKS and CDR2 YYEKEE (reference sequence). The CDR3 length is 15 residues. CDR3 DNA: TGTGCCAGCAGCTTGTCCGGGACTAGCGCTTATGAGCAGTTCTTC. The encoded protein is CASSLSGTSAYEQFF.

The chain couples TRBV7-9 to TRBJ1-1, with unresolved D. V was pared by 3 bases and J by 0 bases, with 14 bases between. The CDR3 runs to 16 residues. Germline CDR1 reads SEHNR; CDR2 reads FQNEAQ (reference sequence). The CDR3 DNA is TGTGCCAGCAGCTTTCCCGGTCGTGTTCTGAACACTGAAGCTTTCTTT. It is translated as CASSFPGRVLNTEAFF.

This clone has just one count. The V gene is TRBV6-5, the J gene TRBJ2-7, with TRBD2 as a possible D gene (5 bases). CDR3 size: 11 residues. Germline V gene data show CDR1 as MNHEY and CDR2 as SVGAGI. V was clipped by 10 bases and J by 2 bases, with 9 bases between them. The CDR3 coding sequence is TGTGCCACCAGGACTCCCTACGAGCAGTACTTC. Protein: CATRTPYEQYF.

This chain uses TRBV10-2 with TRBJ2-7; 7 nucleotides agree with TRBD2. Germline V gives CDR1 WSHSY, CDR2 SAAADI. V was pared by 8 bases and J by 6 bases, with 13 bases of the junction left unmatched. The CDR3 length is 14 residues. The chain's CDR3 is CASSFGGELSEQYF. The DNA for the CDR3 is TGCGCCAGCTCTTTTGGGGGGGAGCTATCCGAGCAGTACTTC.

The chain recombines TRBV5-6 with TRBJ2-7; D perhaps matches TRBD1 (6 bases). This CDR3 is built from 15 residues. Germline V gene lookup returns CDR1 SGHDT and CDR2 YYEEEE. The V and J ends lost 4 bases and 1 base respectively, with 15 bases between them. The CDR3 nucleotides are TGTGCCAGCAGCCCACCAGGGGACGGATCCTACGAGCAGTACTTC. It is translated as CASSPPGDGSYEQYF.

The J gene is TRBJ2-1, the V gene TRBV15, with TRBD2 matching over 9 bases. With V trimmed by 3 bases and J by 2 bases, 2 bases remained unmatched. CDR1 is LNHNV and CDR2 is YYDKDF in the germline V gene (reference sequence). The CDR3 length is 15 residues. CDR3 amino acids: CATSSLAGTYNEQFF. The CDR3 DNA reads as TGTGCCACCAGCAGTCTAGCGGGAACCTACAATGAGCAGTTCTTC.

This clone was detected once. V and J are TRBV5-6 and TRBJ2-5, with 8 bases matching TRBD1. The CDR3 is made up of 13 amino acids. V shed 0 bases, J shed 5 bases, and the junction held 0 bases outside the gene matches. Germline V CDR1 and CDR2: SGHDT, YYEEEE. This CDR3 reads CASSLGQGETQYF. The CDR3 DNA reads as TGTGCCAGCAGCTTGGGACAGGGGGAGACCCAGTACTTC.

A single count supports this clone. This chain connects TRBV5-1 to TRBJ2-7; the match to TRBD2 covers 9 bases. The germline V gene encodes CDR1 SGHRS and CDR2 YFSETQ. Trimming at V came to 0 bases and at J to 5 bases, leaving 6 bases not matched to a gene. There are 15 residues in the CDR3. DNA of the CDR3: TGCGCCAGCAGCTTGGCGGGCGGGGGGGCCAACGAGCAGTACTTC. Translation gives CASSLAGGGANEQYF.

The V and J genes are TRBV6-6 and TRBJ1-5; 7 bases align to TRBD1. Germline CDR1 is MNHNY and CDR2 is SVGAGI (reference sequence). The CDR3 has 14 amino acids. V lost 4 bases and J lost 5; bases outside the gene matches: 5. CDR3 sequence: CASSSGGRDQPQHF. In DNA, the CDR3 is TGTGCCAGCAGTTCAGGGGGTCGGGATCAGCCCCAGCATTTT.

As DNA, the CDR3 is TGTGCCAGCAGCTCACGGACTAGCGGGGAGTACACAGATACGCAGTATTTT. It yields the protein CASSSRTSGEYTDTQYF. The rearrangement links TRBV7-8 to TRBJ2-3; 12 bases line up with TRBD2. CDR3 length: 17 residues. CDR1 is SGHVS, CDR2 FQNEAQ, per germline. Germline trimming cut 4 bases from V and 2 bases from J; bases unmatched to any gene: 7.

Concerning this clone: One end of the junction varies from germline; a read error may be responsible. The gene calls are TRBV7-7 and TRBJ2-5; D is unresolved. This CDR3 has 12 residues. Germline V gene sequence: CDR1 SSHAT, CDR2 FNYEAQ (reference sequence). CDR3: CASSLDRGTQYF. The CDR3, as DNA: TGTGCTAGCAGCTTAGACCGCGGGACCCAGTACTTC.

This chain links TRBV19 with TRBJ2-2; 13 bases are shared with TRBD2. CDR1 LNHDA and CDR2 SQIVND come from the germline V gene (reference sequence). The trim removed 6 bases at V and 5 bases at J, leaving 3 bases unmatched. This CDR3 is built from 15 residues. CDR3 protein: CASSGLAGATGELFF. DNA of the CDR3: TGTGCCAGTAGCGGACTAGCGGGAGCAACCGGGGAGCTGTTTTTT.

The V gene is TRBV7-9, the J gene TRBJ1-1; no clear D. CDR3 length equals 13 residues. Germline V gene data show CDR1 as SEHNR and CDR2 as FQNEAQ (reference sequence). With 0 bases removed from V and 2 bases from J, the gap between germline ends came to 4 bases. CDR3 in DNA: TGTGCCAGCAGCTTAGCGGCCAACACTGAAGCTTTCTTT. This codes for CASSLAANTEAFF.

This clone was seen a handful of times. The chain is built from TRBV6-4 and TRBJ2-3, with D possibly matching TRBD2 (5 bases). The V gene lost 2 bases and the J gene lost 3 bases, with 6 bases spanning the gap. The CDR3 has 13 amino acids. Looked up from germline, CDR1 is MRHNA and CDR2 is SNTAGT. Here the CDR3 reads CASSDRGTDTQYF. The CDR3 bases are TGTGCCAGCAGTGACCGGGGTACAGATACGCAGTATTTT.

The rearrangement joins TRBV20-1 to TRBJ2-7; tentative D call: TRBD2 (5 bases). This CDR3 is built from 11 residues. V lost 0 bases and J 7 bases, leaving 7 bases between the germline ends. Germline lookup yields CDR1 DFQATT and CDR2 SNEGSKA (reference sequence). The DNA for the CDR3 is TGCAGTGCTAGAGAACTAGTTGAGCAGTACTTC. Protein: CSARELVEQYF.

The V call is TRBV14, the J call TRBJ2-7; D may be TRBD1 (6 bases). Germline V gene data show CDR1 as SGHDN and CDR2 as FVKESK. The CDR3 contains 13 residues. The ends were cut back, 4 bases at V and 3 bases at J, with 10 bases in the middle. CDR3 sequence (DNA): TGTGCCAGCAGCCGGACAGCCAACTACGAGCAGTACTTC. Its protein product is CASSRTANYEQYF.

The V and J genes are TRBV30 and TRBJ1-3; D not certain. Germline CDR1 and CDR2: GTSNPN and SVGIG (reference sequence). The CDR3 is 13 amino acids. Trimming shortened V by 3 bases and J by 5 bases, and 11 bases separated the two germline ends. CDR3 amino acids: CAWSLSSRNTIYF. The CDR3 DNA sequence: TGTGCCTGGAGCCTAAGCTCGAGAAACACCATATATTTT.

The V gene is TRBV9, the J gene TRBJ1-2; D is uncertain. Germline values: CDR1 SGDLS, CDR2 YYNGEE. The V end was cut by 3 bases, the J end by 8 bases, with 20 bases between. The CDR3 contains 15 residues. The CDR3 DNA sequence: TGTGCCAGCAGCGCAAACGTTGGAGGGTTTGACGGCTACACCTTC. This translates into CASSANVGGFDGYTF.

The chain couples TRBV18 to TRBJ1-5, with 8 bases fitting TRBD1. The CDR3 sequence is 14 residues long. From germline, CDR1 is KGHSH and CDR2 LQKENI. Trimming cost V 3 bases and J 5 bases; bases outside gene matches: 3. This chain's CDR3 is CASSPDRAYQPQHF. DNA for the CDR3: TGTGCCAGCTCACCGGACAGGGCTTATCAGCCCCAGCATTTT.